These 23 T cell receptor beta chains originate from one sample sequenced in a study of cytomegalovirus exposure and HLA in healthy donors. PCR used 60 Vbeta primers and 13 Jbeta primers. Using immunoSEQ multiplex PCR, the repertoire was profiled, and TCRdb retains in-frame clones only, with some absent. The table records about 130,000 clones, over 9.5% of them present only once. Specimen: PBMCs. Receptors originate from a woman aged 18-29 years in good health and CMV-seropositive.

The chain couples TRBV5-6 to TRBJ2-7; D is perhaps TRBD2 (5 bases). CDR3 length: 14 amino acids. In germline, CDR1 is SGHDT, CDR2 YYEEEE. The ends were cut back, 4 bases at V and 2 bases at J, with 13 bases in the middle. The CDR3 DNA sequence: TGTGCCAGCAGCCCCGCCGGGGTCCCCTACGAGCAGTACTTC. This gives the protein CASSPAGVPYEQYF.

The sample holds a few counts of this clone. V usage is TRBV7-9 and J usage is TRBJ2-3, with a possible D match to TRBD2 (5 bases). CDR1 SEHNR and CDR2 FQNEAQ come from the germline V gene (reference sequence). V gave up 10 bases and J gave up 1 base, with 12 bases separating them. The CDR3 spans 13 residues. CDR3 in DNA: TGTGCCAACTTCTACGGGGGCACAGATACGCAGTATTTT. Protein: CANFYGGTDTQYF.

The chain carries TRBV19 and TRBJ1-5; D unclear. V was clipped by 3 bases and J by 7 bases, with 13 bases between them. Per the germline V gene, CDR1 is LNHDA and CDR2 is SQIVND (reference sequence). The CDR3 totals 14 residues. CDR3: CASSMEGRGQPQHF. CDR3 in DNA: TGTGCCAGTAGTATGGAGGGAAGAGGACAGCCCCAGCATTTT. Full variable domain (rest looked up from reference TRBV19 and TRBJ1-5): DGGITQSPKYLFRKEGQNVTLSCEQNLNHDAMYWYRQDPGQGLRLIYYSQIVNDFQKGDIAEGYSVSREKKESFPLTVTSAQKNPTAFYLCASSMEGRGQPQHFGDGTRLSIL.

The V call is TRBV16, the J call TRBJ2-6; D uncertain. This CDR3 contains 15 residues. V lost 3 bases and J lost 0, with 6 bases in between. Per the germline V gene, CDR1 is KGHSY and CDR2 is FQNENV. DNA of the CDR3: TGTGCCAGCAGCCAGAGTATCTCTGGGGCCAACGTCCTGACTTTC. Encoded protein: CASSQSISGANVLTF.

This clone was counted a few times. The V call is TRBV27, the J call TRBJ2-1, with TRBD1 as a possible D gene (5 bases). CDR3 length: 13 residues. Trimming cost V 5 bases and J 2 bases, with 7 bases left between them. Looked up from germline, CDR1 is MNHEY and CDR2 is SMNVEV (reference sequence). CDR3 DNA: TGTGCCAGCAGTCCAGGGACCTACAATGAGCAGTTCTTC. This codes for CASSPGTYNEQFF.

This clone was counted a few times. V usage is TRBV18 and J usage is TRBJ2-1; D possibly corresponds to TRBD2 (6 bases). The CDR3 has 14 residues. CDR1 and CDR2 (germline): KGHSH, LQKENI. Deletions cut 3 bases from V and 8 bases from J, with 14 bases between. The CDR3 loop reads CASSPRGIGDEQFF. CDR3 in DNA: TGTGCCAGCTCACCCCGGGGGATAGGGGATGAGCAGTTCTTC.

This clone was detected only a few times. The chain has TRBV11-2 and TRBJ2-1; the match to TRBD2 covers 8 bases. The CDR3 runs to 17 residues. V dropped 5 bases and J dropped 0; count of bases not matched to a gene: 9. CDR1 is SGHAT and CDR2 is FQNNGV in the germline V gene. The CDR3 coding sequence is TGTGCCAGCAGCCGCTTAGCGGGACCCAGCTCCTACAATGAGCAGTTCTTC. This encodes CASSRLAGPSSYNEQFF.

This clone was recorded a few times. V and J are TRBV14 and TRBJ1-2; 8 nucleotides agree with TRBD1. V was clipped by 1 base and J by 8 bases; unmatched bases: 6. The CDR3 spans 14 residues. Germline V gene sequence: CDR1 SGHDN, CDR2 FVKESK. The CDR3 nucleotides are TGTGCCAGCAGCCAAGTCCCGGACAGGGCGGGCTACACCTTC. It codes for CASSQVPDRAGYTF. Using reference TRBV14 and TRBJ1-2 for the parts outside the CDR3, the full variable domain is EAGVTQFPSHSVIEKGQTVTLRCDPISGHDNLYWYRRVMGKEIKFLLHFVKESKQDESGMPNNRFLAERTGGTYSTLKVQPAELEDSGVYFCASSQVPDRAGYTFGSGTRLTVV.

This clone was detected only a few times. The chain is built from TRBV6-6 and TRBJ1-5; the D gene is possibly TRBD1 (5 bases). Germline V gene data show CDR1 as MNHNY and CDR2 as SVGAGI (reference sequence). CDR3 length: 13 residues. Trimming stripped 8 bases from V and 0 bases from J, with 8 bases between. The CDR3 coding sequence is TGTGCCAGCGGGGGGAATAGCAATCAGCCCCAGCATTTT. Encoded protein: CASGGNSNQPQHF.

The chain employs TRBV5-1 and TRBJ2-2; the match to TRBD2 covers 10 bases. The CDR3 loop spans 17 amino acids. V dropped 4 bases and J dropped 3; count of bases not matched to a gene: 9. Germline CDR1 SGHRS, CDR2 YFSETQ. The CDR3 DNA reads TGCGCCAGCAGCGGAGACCCGGGACTAGCGCACACCGGGGAGCTGTTTTTT. It encodes CASSGDPGLAHTGELFF. The complete variable domain, with remaining parts taken from reference TRBV5-1 and TRBJ2-2, reads KAGVTQTPRYLIKTRGQQVTLSCSPISGHRSVSWYQQTPGQGLQFLFEYFSETQRNKGNFPGRFSGRQFSNSRSEMNVSTLELGDSALYLCASSGDPGLAHTGELFFGEGSRLTVL.

The rearrangement links TRBV25-1 to TRBJ1-3; 9 bases align to TRBD1. J was trimmed by 5 bases and V by 3 bases; bases with no gene match: 8. This CDR3 has 16 amino acids. Looked up from germline, CDR1 is MGHDK and CDR2 is SYGVNS. This CDR3 reads CASSDRSGTGRNTIYF. CDR3 DNA sequence: TGTGCCAGCAGTGATAGGTCCGGGACAGGGAGAAACACCATATATTTT.

This clone was seen a handful of times. The chain carries TRBV5-1 and TRBJ1-1; D is perhaps TRBD1 (6 bases). There are 12 residues in the CDR3. V was pared by 6 bases and J by 5 bases, with 11 bases between. CDR1 and CDR2 from the germline V gene are SGHRS and YFSETQ. CDR3 sequence (DNA): TGCGCCAGCACCATGCAGGGGACTGAAGCTTTCTTT. It yields the protein CASTMQGTEAFF.

The gene calls are TRBV28 and TRBJ1-1; weak D call: TRBD1 (5 bases). The CDR3 sequence is 15 residues long. V lost 5 bases to trimming and J lost 1 base, with 14 bases between them. Germline V gene sequence: CDR1 MDHEN, CDR2 SYDVKM. CDR3 DNA: TGTGCCAGCAGTGCCCAATGGGGGGGGAACACTGAAGCTTTCTTT. Translated, it gives CASSAQWGGNTEAFF.

This clone was counted a few times. This chain connects TRBV5-1 to TRBJ2-7; D gene ambiguous. V lost 5 bases, J lost 0 bases, and 3 bases lay in between. This CDR3 spans 11 amino acids. Germline CDR1 reads SGHRS; CDR2 reads YFSETQ. CDR3 coding DNA: TGCGCCAGCAGGGCCTCCTACGAGCAGTACTTC. Protein: CASRASYEQYF.

This clone was seen only a few times. This chain connects TRBV29-1 to TRBJ2-2; D not resolved. CDR3 length: 15 residues. With 4 bases removed from V and 0 bases from J, the gap between germline ends came to 12 bases. Germline V gives CDR1 SQVTM, CDR2 ANQGSEA. CDR3 residues: CSVGNSLTNTGELFF. The DNA for the CDR3 is TGCAGCGTTGGGAACAGCCTAACGAACACCGGGGAGCTGTTTTTT.

The gene calls are TRBV7-2 and TRBJ2-3, with a weak D call TRBD2 (6 bases). This CDR3 has 15 residues. Trimming removed 5 bases from V and 2 bases from J, with 14 bases in between. Germline CDR1 is SGHTA and CDR2 is FQGNSA. CDR3 sequence: CASSVDSGNTDTQYF. The CDR3 coding sequence is TGTGCCAGCAGCGTCGATAGCGGAAACACAGATACGCAGTATTTT.

The chain uses TRBV7-9 and TRBJ2-7; D gene ambiguous. From germline, CDR1 is SEHNR and CDR2 FQNEAQ (reference sequence). V was shortened by 4 bases and J by 5 bases, with 21 bases between the two germline ends. The CDR3 has 16 residues. The DNA of the CDR3 is TGTGCCAGCAGCTCATTTACGTGGGCCCCCTGGGACGAGCAGTACTTC. Protein: CASSSFTWAPWDEQYF.

This clone has a handful of counts. The V gene is TRBV4-2, the J gene TRBJ2-7; possible D gene TRBD1, 6 bases. Trimming took 4 bases from V and 2 from J, leaving 21 bases between them. In germline, CDR1 is LGHNA, CDR2 YNFKEQ. The CDR3 is 17 amino acids. The CDR3 reads CASSRSDRTNLPYEQYF. CDR3 coding DNA: TGTGCCAGCAGCCGATCCGACAGGACCAATCTCCCCTACGAGCAGTACTTC.

This clone was observed a few times. V gene TRBV6-6 combines with J gene TRBJ1-1, with D tentatively TRBD1 (6 bases). The CDR3 contains 15 residues. Germline assignment: CDR1 MNHNY and CDR2 SVGAGI (reference sequence). V lost 11 bases, J lost 1 base, and 20 bases lay in between. The CDR3 spells CAGMESGTPNTEAFF. In nucleotides, the CDR3 is TGTGCCGGGATGGAAAGCGGGACACCGAACACTGAAGCTTTCTTT.

The V call is TRBV4-1, the J call TRBJ1-3, with D perhaps TRBD1 (5 bases). The V end was cut by 4 bases, the J end by 0 bases, with 13 bases between. Germline CDR1 and CDR2: MGHRA and YSYEKL. There are 16 residues in the CDR3. The CDR3 DNA sequence: TGCGCCAGCAGCCGTGTAGGGGCCCCCTCTGGAAACACCATATATTTT. Encoded protein: CASSRVGAPSGNTIYF.

This clone occurred a few times. The chain couples TRBV9 to TRBJ2-7; D may be TRBD2 (6 bases). Trimming cost V 4 bases and J 4 bases, with 15 bases left between them. The germline gives CDR1 SGDLS, CDR2 YYNGEE. CDR3 size: 14 residues. The CDR3 sequence: CASSPLAGRYEQYF. The DNA of the CDR3 is TGTGCCAGCAGCCCACTGGCGGGAAGATACGAGCAGTACTTC.

The chain recombines TRBV30 with TRBJ2-3; TRBD1 is a possible D gene (5 bases). The length of the CDR3 is 13 residues. V dropped 1 base and J dropped 0 bases, with 5 bases sitting between them. From germline, CDR1 is GTSNPN and CDR2 SVGIG (reference sequence). For the CDR3, the DNA is TGTGCCTGGAGTGGGGGCAGCACAGATACGCAGTATTTT. Amino acid sequence: CAWSGGSTDTQYF. The whole variable domain, filled in from reference TRBV30 and TRBJ2-3, reads SQTIHQWPATLVQPVGSPLSLECTVEGTSNPNLYWYRQAAGRGLQLLFYSVGIGQISSEVPQNLSASRPQDRQFILSSKKLLLSDSGFYLCAWSGGSTDTQYFGPGTRLTVL.

This clone came up a few times. The J gene is TRBJ2-7, the V gene TRBV29-1, with 13 bases identical to TRBD2. Germline V gives CDR1 SQVTM, CDR2 ANQGSEA. The CDR3 sequence is 13 residues long. The J segment lost 5 bases and the V segment lost 3 bases, leaving 1 base of the junction unmatched. The CDR3 DNA follows: TGCAGCGTTGAGACTAGCGGGAGGAACGAGCAGTACTTC. Translation gives CSVETSGRNEQYF.